The 18 T cell receptor beta chains reported below all come from one sample, sequenced in a study of identical twins. MiXCR was run by TCRdb on the 5' RACE reads, yielding one entry per CDR3 protein. The repertoire includes more than 1.5 million distinct CDR3 sequences, about 30% of them detected once, and about 0.27% sits in the top ten. Sequencing used cord blood. These receptors were taken from a newborn girl in good health.

This clonotype came up a few times. The chain employs TRBV29-1 and TRBJ1-6; tentative D call: TRBD1 (5 bases). The CDR3 sequence is 12 residues long. The V and J ends lost 4 bases and 10 bases respectively, with 11 bases between them. The germline CDR1 and CDR2 sequences are SQVTM and ANQGSEA. CDR3 in amino acids: CSVARVGSPLHF. For the CDR3, the DNA is TGCAGCGTTGCCAGGGTAGGGTCACCCCTCCACTTT.

The genes are TRBV2 and TRBJ2-7; D is possibly TRBD1 (7 bases). The CDR3 is 16 amino acids. Trimming shortened V by 5 bases and J by 2 bases, and 19 bases separated the two germline ends. Germline CDR1 reads SNHLY; CDR2 reads FYNNEI. The CDR3 protein is CASSPERTGLTYEQYF. The CDR3 region has the DNA TGTGCCAGCAGTCCCGAACGGACAGGACTAACCTACGAGCAGTACTTC.

The chain combines TRBV15 with TRBJ2-3, with D unresolved. CDR3 length: 15 residues. Germline loops: CDR1 LNHNV, CDR2 YYDKDF (reference sequence). Trimming pared 5 bases from V and 2 bases from J, leaving 14 bases between. The CDR3 sequence is CATSLGDGDTDTQYF. As DNA, the CDR3 is TGTGCCACCAGCCTAGGAGATGGTGACACAGATACGCAGTATTTT.

The CDR3, as DNA: TGTGCCAGCACCGCGTGGGAGAAATCTAGCACAGATACGCAGTATTTT. This gives the protein CASTAWEKSSTDTQYF. The V and J genes are TRBV2 and TRBJ2-3; perhaps TRBD2 as D (5 bases). Germline V gives CDR1 SNHLY, CDR2 FYNNEI. The CDR3 is made up of 16 amino acids. V shed 7 bases and J shed 0 bases, with 17 bases lying between them.

In DNA, the CDR3 is TGTGCCACCAGTGATGTGACAGGGCCCATGGATACGCAGTATTTT. Translation: CATSDVTGPMDTQYF. The chain employs TRBV24-1 and TRBJ2-3; 7 bases agree with TRBD1. V lost 3 bases to trimming and J lost 6 bases; unmatched junction nucleotides: 8. The CDR3 extends over 15 amino acids. Germline values: CDR1 KGHDR, CDR2 SFDVKD.

This chain connects TRBV4-2 to TRBJ2-2; no definite D call. The germline gives CDR1 LGHNA, CDR2 YNFKEQ. The CDR3 runs to 16 residues. The germline V and J ends were trimmed by 3 bases and 4 bases, with 15 bases remaining between them. CDR3 sequence reads: CASSHGGPSGTGELFF. The CDR3 bases are TGTGCCAGCAGCCACGGCGGACCATCCGGCACCGGGGAGCTGTTTTTT.

Comments on this clonotype: A clone one base away is much larger, so this may be a read error. The chain links TRBV29-1 to TRBJ2-4; 7 bases agree with TRBD1. The J call may be incorrect, as the DNA end agrees better with TRBJ2-7. The CDR3 has 12 amino acids. Germline CDR1 reads SQVTM; CDR2 reads ANQGSEA. CDR3 in DNA: TGCGGCGTTGAAGGACAGGCCAACGAGCAGTACTTC. Encoded protein: CGVEGQANEQYF.

V gene TRBV12-5 combines with J gene TRBJ2-1; 10 nucleotides align to TRBD1. This CDR3 contains 15 residues. Germline CDR1 LGHNT, CDR2 FRNRAP. Trimming at V came to 5 bases and at J to 2 bases, leaving 3 bases not matched to a gene. The CDR3 region is CASGTGTGAYNEQFF. For the CDR3, the DNA is TGTGCTAGTGGTACCGGGACAGGGGCCTACAATGAGCAGTTCTTC.

The chain links TRBV20-1 to TRBJ1-5; a possible D gene is TRBD1 (6 bases). The V gene's germline CDR1 is DFQATT and CDR2 SNEGSKA (reference sequence). V lost 4 bases and J 7 bases, leaving 17 bases between the germline ends. This CDR3 region has 14 residues. The CDR3 DNA reads as TGCAGTGCTATGACCCAACAGGGACGGCAGCCCCAGCATTTT. It encodes CSAMTQQGRQPQHF.

V is TRBV7-9 and J is TRBJ1-2; D may be TRBD1 (5 bases). The CDR3 covers 15 residues. Germline V gene sequence: CDR1 SEHNR, CDR2 FQNEAQ (reference sequence). Trimming removed 5 bases from V and 2 bases from J, with 15 bases in between. CDR3 in DNA: TGTGCCAGCAGCCGCTCCGGGACGCGAAACTATGGCTACACCTTC. It translates to CASSRSGTRNYGYTF.

This clonotype was detected a few times. The chain is built from TRBV20-1 and TRBJ2-3, with 11 bases aligning to TRBD2. V lost 5 bases, J lost 2 bases, and 6 bases stayed unmatched. The CDR3 has 15 residues. From germline, CDR1 is DFQATT and CDR2 SNEGSKA (reference sequence). This CDR3 reads CSASGLAANTDTQYF. The CDR3 coding sequence is TGCAGTGCTTCGGGACTAGCGGCAAACACAGATACGCAGTATTTT.

This chain uses TRBV4-1 with TRBJ1-1; possibly TRBD1 for D (6 bases). The CDR3 extends over 17 amino acids. From germline, CDR1 is MGHRA and CDR2 YSYEKL. The V end was cut by 4 bases, the J end by 0 bases, with 18 bases between. The CDR3 region is CASSPVGGRELNTEAFF. CDR3 coding DNA: TGCGCCAGCAGCCCAGTGGGGGGGCGGGAGCTGAACACTGAAGCTTTCTTT.

This rearrangement joins TRBV4-1 to TRBJ2-1; a weak D match, TRBD2 (6 bases). V was pared by 1 base and J by 2 bases, with 12 bases between. The germline gives CDR1 MGHRA, CDR2 YSYEKL. This CDR3 is built from 16 residues. The CDR3 loop is CASSQVLGGTYNEQFF. In DNA form, the CDR3 reads TGCGCCAGCAGCCAAGTCCTAGGAGGGACCTACAATGAGCAGTTCTTC.

This clonotype has just a few counts. An end of the junction does not agree with germline; a read error may underlie this. CDR3: CTAGTALNGYTF. In nucleotides, the CDR3 is TGTACAGCAGGGACAGCTCTCAATGGCTACACCTTC. V usage is TRBV20-1 and J usage is TRBJ1-2, with 7 bases identical to TRBD1. CDR1 DFQATT and CDR2 SNEGSKA come from the germline V gene (reference sequence). The length of the CDR3 is 12 residues.

V is TRBV7-2 and J is TRBJ2-1; D remains unclear. The J call may not be correct, given that the DNA end is closer to TRBJ2-7. The length of the CDR3 is 16 residues. In germline, CDR1 is SGHTA, CDR2 FQGNSA. CDR3 residues: CASSARLSGSYNEQYF. The CDR3 DNA follows: TGTGCCAGCAGCGCCCGATTGTCAGGCTCCTACAATGAGCAGTACTTC.

J is TRBJ1-2 and V is TRBV12-3 or TRBV12-4; 7 bases agree with TRBD1. The CDR3 totals 13 residues. The J segment lost 10 bases and the V segment lost 7 bases, leaving 12 bases of the junction unmatched. The CDR3 sequence is CASTLNSGQDYTF. As DNA, the CDR3 is TGTGCCAGCACCCTCAACTCAGGACAGGACTACACCTTC.

The V call is TRBV18, the J call TRBJ2-2, with 9 bases that match TRBD1. V lost 5 bases to trimming and J lost 5 bases; unmatched junction nucleotides: 6. CDR1 is KGHSH and CDR2 is LQKENI in the germline V gene. The CDR3 covers 15 residues. Here the CDR3 reads CASSGGTGNTGELFF. For the CDR3, the DNA is TGTGCCAGCTCAGGCGGGACAGGGAATACCGGGGAGCTGTTTTTT.

V gene TRBV5-1 combines with J gene TRBJ2-5; possibly TRBD1 for D (6 bases). Judging by the DNA end, TRBJ2-1 fits better; the J call may be wrong. This CDR3 region has 15 residues. CDR1 SGHRS and CDR2 YFSETQ come from the germline V gene. For the CDR3, the DNA is TGCGCCAGCAGCTTGCTCCAGGGGATTCAAGAGACCCAGTTCTTC. Translated, it gives CASSLLQGIQETQFF.